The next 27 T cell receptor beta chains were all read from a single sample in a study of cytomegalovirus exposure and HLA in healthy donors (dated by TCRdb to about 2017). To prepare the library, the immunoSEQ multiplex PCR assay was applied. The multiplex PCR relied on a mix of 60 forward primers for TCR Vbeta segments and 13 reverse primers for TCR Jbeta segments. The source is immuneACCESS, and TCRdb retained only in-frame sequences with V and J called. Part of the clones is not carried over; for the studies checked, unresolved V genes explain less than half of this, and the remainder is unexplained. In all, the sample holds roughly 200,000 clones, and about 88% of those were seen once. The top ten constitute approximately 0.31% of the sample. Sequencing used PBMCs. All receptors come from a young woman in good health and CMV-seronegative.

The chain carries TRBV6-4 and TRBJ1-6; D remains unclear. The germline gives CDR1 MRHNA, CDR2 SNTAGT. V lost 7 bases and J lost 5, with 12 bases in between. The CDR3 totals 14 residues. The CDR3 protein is CASTKAGDNSPLHF. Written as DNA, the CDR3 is TGTGCCAGCACCAAGGCCGGGGATAATTCACCCCTCCACTTT.

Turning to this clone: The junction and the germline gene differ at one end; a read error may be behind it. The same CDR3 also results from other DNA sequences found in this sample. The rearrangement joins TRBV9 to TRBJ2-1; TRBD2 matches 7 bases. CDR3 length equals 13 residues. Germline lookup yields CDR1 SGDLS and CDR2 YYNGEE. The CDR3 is CASSVAGYNEQFF. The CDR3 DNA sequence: TGCGCCAGCAGCGTAGCGGGCTACAATGAGCAGTTCTTC.

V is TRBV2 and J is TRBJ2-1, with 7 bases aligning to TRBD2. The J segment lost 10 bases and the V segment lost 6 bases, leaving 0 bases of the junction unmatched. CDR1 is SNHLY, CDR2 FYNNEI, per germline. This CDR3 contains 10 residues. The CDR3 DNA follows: TGTGCCAGCAGGGGGGGGGAGCAGTTCTTC. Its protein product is CASRGGEQFF.

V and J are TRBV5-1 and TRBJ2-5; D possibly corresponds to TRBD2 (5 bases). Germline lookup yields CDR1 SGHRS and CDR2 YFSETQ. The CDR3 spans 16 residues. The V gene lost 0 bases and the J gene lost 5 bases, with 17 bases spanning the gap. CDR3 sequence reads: CASSLVSSFSRETQYF. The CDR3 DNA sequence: TGCGCCAGCAGCTTGGTTTCTAGCTTTTCGCGGGAGACCCAGTACTTC.

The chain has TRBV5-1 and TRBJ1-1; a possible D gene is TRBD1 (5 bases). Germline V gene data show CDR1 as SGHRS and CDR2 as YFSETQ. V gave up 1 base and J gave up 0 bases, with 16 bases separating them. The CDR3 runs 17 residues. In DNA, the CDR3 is TGCGCCAGCAGCTTGTGGCCCGGACGGGGGATGAACACTGAAGCTTTCTTT. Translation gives CASSLWPGRGMNTEAFF. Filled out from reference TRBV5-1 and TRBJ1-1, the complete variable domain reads KAGVTQTPRYLIKTRGQQVTLSCSPISGHRSVSWYQQTPGQGLQFLFEYFSETQRNKGNFPGRFSGRQFSNSRSEMNVSTLELGDSALYLCASSLWPGRGMNTEAFFGQGTRLTVV.

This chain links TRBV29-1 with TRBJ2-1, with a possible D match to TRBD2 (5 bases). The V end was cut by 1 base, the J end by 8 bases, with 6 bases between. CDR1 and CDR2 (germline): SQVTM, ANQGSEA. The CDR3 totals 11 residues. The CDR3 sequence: CSVEGGDEQFF. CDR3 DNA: TGCAGCGTTGAAGGGGGAGATGAGCAGTTCTTC.

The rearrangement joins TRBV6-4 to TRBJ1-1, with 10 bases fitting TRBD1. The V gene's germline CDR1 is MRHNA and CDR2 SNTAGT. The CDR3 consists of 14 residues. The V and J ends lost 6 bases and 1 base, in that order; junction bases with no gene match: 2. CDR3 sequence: CASRGQGGNTEAFF. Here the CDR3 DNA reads TGTGCCAGCAGAGGACAGGGGGGGAACACTGAAGCTTTCTTT.

The CDR3 DNA is TGCGCCAGCAGCCCCGGGGGGGGTTTGAATCAGCCCCAGCATTTT. Its translation is CASSPGGGLNQPQHF. The genes are TRBV4-1 and TRBJ1-5; TRBD1 is a possible D gene (5 bases). V was shortened by 4 bases and J by 4 bases, with 14 bases between the two germline ends. Germline V gene lookup returns CDR1 MGHRA and CDR2 YSYEKL. The CDR3 is made up of 15 amino acids.

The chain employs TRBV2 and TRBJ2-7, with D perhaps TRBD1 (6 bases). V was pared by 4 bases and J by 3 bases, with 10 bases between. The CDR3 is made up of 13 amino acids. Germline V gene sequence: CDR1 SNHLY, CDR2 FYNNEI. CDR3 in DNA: TGTGCCAGCAGTGGAGACAGGAACTACGAGCAGTACTTC. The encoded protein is CASSGDRNYEQYF.

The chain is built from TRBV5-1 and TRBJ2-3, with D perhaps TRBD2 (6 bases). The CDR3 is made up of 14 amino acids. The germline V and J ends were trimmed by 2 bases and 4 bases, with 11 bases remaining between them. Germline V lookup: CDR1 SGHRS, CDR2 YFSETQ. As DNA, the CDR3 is TGCGCCAGCAGCTTCGGGGGTCATGCAGATACGCAGTATTTT. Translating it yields CASSFGGHADTQYF.

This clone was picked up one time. The CDR3 reads CASSSTAGTNTGELFF. The CDR3 DNA follows: TGTGCCAGCAGCTCAACAGCGGGGACGAACACCGGGGAGCTGTTTTTT. This sequence joins TRBV7-9 and TRBJ2-2; the match to TRBD2 covers 7 bases. Germline V gene data show CDR1 as SEHNR and CDR2 as FQNEAQ (reference sequence). The CDR3 runs to 16 residues. V trimming: 4 bases; J trimming: 0 bases; junction bases outside the gene matches: 5.

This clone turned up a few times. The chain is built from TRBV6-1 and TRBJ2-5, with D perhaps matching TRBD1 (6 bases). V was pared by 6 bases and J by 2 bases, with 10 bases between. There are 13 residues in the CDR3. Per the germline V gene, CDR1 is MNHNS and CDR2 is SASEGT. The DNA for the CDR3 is TGTGCCAGCAGCGTCGGGACACAAGAGACCCAGTACTTC. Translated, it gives CASSVGTQETQYF.

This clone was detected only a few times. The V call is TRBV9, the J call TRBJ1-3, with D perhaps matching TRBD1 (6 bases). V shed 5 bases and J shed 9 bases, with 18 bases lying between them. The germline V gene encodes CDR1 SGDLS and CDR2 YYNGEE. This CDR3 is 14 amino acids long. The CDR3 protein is CASRGGHPGGTIYF. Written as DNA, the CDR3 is TGTGCCAGCAGGGGGGGGCACCCCGGGGGCACCATATATTTT.

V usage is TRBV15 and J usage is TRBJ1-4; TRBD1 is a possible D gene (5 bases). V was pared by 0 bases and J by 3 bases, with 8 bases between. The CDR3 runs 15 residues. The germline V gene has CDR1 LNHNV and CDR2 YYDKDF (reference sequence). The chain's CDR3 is CATSRDAGPNEKLFF. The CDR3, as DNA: TGTGCCACCAGCAGAGATGCGGGGCCTAATGAAAAACTGTTTTTT.

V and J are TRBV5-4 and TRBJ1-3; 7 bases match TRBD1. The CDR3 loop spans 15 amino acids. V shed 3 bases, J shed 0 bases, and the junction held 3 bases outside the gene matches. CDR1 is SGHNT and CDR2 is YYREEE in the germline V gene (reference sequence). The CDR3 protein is CASSWGQSSGNTIYF. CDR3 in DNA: TGTGCCAGCAGCTGGGGACAGAGCTCTGGAAACACCATATATTTT.

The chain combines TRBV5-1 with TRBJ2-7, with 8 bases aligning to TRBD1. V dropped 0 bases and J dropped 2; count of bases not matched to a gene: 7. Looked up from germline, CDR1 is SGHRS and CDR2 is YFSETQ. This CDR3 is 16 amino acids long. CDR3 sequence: CASSLGTGSFPYEQYF. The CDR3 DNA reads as TGCGCCAGCAGCTTGGGGACAGGGTCCTTCCCCTACGAGCAGTACTTC.

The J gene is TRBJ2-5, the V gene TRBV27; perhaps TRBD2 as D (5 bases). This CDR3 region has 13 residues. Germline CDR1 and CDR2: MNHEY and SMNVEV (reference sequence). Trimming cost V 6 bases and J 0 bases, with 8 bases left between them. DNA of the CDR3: TGTGCCAGCAGAACCGGGAACCAAGAGACCCAGTACTTC. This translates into CASRTGNQETQYF.

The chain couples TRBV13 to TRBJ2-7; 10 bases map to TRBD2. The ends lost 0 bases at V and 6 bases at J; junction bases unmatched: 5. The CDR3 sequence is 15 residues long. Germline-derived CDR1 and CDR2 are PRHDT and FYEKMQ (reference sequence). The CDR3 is CASSLGASGRAEQYF. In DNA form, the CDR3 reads TGTGCCAGCAGCTTAGGGGCTAGCGGGAGAGCCGAGCAGTACTTC.

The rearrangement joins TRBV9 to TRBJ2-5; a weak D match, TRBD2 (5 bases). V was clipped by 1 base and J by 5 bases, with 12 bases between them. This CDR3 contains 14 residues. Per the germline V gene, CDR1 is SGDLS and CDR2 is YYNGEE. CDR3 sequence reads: CASSVTFPGETQYF. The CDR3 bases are TGTGCCAGCAGCGTAACTTTCCCGGGGGAGACCCAGTACTTC.

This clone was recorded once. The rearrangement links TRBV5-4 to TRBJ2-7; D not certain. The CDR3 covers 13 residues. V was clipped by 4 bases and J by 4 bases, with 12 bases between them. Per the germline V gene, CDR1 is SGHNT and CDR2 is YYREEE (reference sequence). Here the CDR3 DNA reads TGTGCCAGCAGCGATAAGGCTAGGTACGAGCAGTACTTC. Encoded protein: CASSDKARYEQYF.

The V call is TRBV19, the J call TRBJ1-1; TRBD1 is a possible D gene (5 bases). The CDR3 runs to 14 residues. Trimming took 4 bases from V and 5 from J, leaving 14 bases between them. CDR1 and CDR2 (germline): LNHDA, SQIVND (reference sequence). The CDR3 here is CASSTQGIGTEAFF. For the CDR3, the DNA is TGTGCCAGTAGTACGCAGGGTATTGGGACTGAAGCTTTCTTT.

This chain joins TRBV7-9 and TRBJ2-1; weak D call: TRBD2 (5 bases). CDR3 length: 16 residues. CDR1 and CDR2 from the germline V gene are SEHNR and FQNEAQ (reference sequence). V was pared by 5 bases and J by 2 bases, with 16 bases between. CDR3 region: CASSPVKAVTYNEQFF. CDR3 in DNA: TGTGCCAGCAGCCCCGTTAAAGCGGTAACCTACAATGAGCAGTTCTTC.

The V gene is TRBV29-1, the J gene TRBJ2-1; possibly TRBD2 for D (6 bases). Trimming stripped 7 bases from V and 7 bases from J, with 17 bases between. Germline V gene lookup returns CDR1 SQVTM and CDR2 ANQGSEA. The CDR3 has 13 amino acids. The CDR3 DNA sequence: TGCAGCGCTAAGACTAGGCCGGCTAATGAGCAGTTCTTC. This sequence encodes CSAKTRPANEQFF.

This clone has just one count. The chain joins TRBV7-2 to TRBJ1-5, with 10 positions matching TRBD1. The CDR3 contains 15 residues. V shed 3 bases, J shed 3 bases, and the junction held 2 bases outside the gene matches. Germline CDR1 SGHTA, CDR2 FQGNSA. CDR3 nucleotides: TGTGCCAGCAGCTTTGACAGGGGGCCCAATCAGCCCCAGCATTTT. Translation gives CASSFDRGPNQPQHF.

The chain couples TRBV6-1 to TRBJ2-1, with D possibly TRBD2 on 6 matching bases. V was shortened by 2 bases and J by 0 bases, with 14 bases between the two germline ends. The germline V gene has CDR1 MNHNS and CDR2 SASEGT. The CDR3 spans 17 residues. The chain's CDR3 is CASSEYGGASSYNEQFF. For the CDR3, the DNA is TGTGCCAGCAGTGAATACGGCGGGGCGAGCTCCTACAATGAGCAGTTCTTC.

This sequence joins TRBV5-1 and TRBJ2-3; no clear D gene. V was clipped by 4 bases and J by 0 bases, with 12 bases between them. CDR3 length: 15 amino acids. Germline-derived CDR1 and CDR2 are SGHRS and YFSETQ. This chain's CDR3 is CASSRSLPSTDTQYF. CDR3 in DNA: TGCGCCAGCAGCAGGAGCCTCCCTAGCACAGATACGCAGTATTTT. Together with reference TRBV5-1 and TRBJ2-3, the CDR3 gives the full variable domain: KAGVTQTPRYLIKTRGQQVTLSCSPISGHRSVSWYQQTPGQGLQFLFEYFSETQRNKGNFPGRFSGRQFSNSRSEMNVSTLELGDSALYLCASSRSLPSTDTQYFGPGTRLTVL.

CDR3 DNA: TGTGCCAGCAGTTTAGTACAGGGTCTAACCTACGAGCAGTACTTC. Translating gives CASSLVQGLTYEQYF. This chain connects TRBV27 to TRBJ2-7; D may be TRBD1 (6 bases). Trimming stripped 2 bases from V and 2 bases from J, with 13 bases between. This CDR3 is 15 amino acids long. Germline CDR1 and CDR2: MNHEY and SMNVEV (reference sequence).